These 2 T cell receptor beta chains were all obtained from the same sample, sequenced in a study of blood T cell repertoires in COVID-19 (dated by TCRdb to 2018 to 2020). Libraries came from the immunoSEQ multiplex PCR assay. Held by TCRdb, this immuneACCESS table contains in-frame sequences only and omits some clones. Under half of the omission traces to an unresolved V gene where checked; the cause of the rest is unknown. A total of roughly 350,000 clones appear in this sample, around 86% of them only once. The top ten clones comprise just under 6.5% of the sample. The sequencing sample was made of peripheral blood. The receptor set was obtained from a woman aged 50 to 60 with COVID-19, enrolled during active disease.

This clone was detected only once. The chain recombines TRBV3-1 (or the pseudogene TRBV3-2) with TRBJ2-5, with 9 bases lining up with TRBD2. The CDR3 runs to 18 residues. Germline trimming cut 3 bases from V and 0 bases from J; bases unmatched to any gene: 11. Germline V gene data show CDR1 as LGHDT and CDR2 as YNNKEL (reference sequence). Here the CDR3 reads CASSHVRQASGNQETQYF. CDR3 bases: TGTGCCAGCAGCCATGTGCGGCAGGCTAGCGGGAACCAAGAGACCCAGTACTTC.

The chain couples TRBV19 to TRBJ1-3; D ambiguous. Germline assignment: CDR1 LNHDA and CDR2 SQIVND (reference sequence). The V and J ends lost 7 bases and 0 bases respectively, with 7 bases between them. The length of the CDR3 is 13 residues. The CDR3 coding sequence is TGTGCCAGTACCGGAGCCTCTGGAAACACCATATATTTT. Its protein product is CASTGASGNTIYF.